These 24 T cell receptor beta chains originate from one sample sequenced in a study of OX40 agonist ivuxolimab in advanced cancers. Profiled with immunoSEQ multiplex PCR; TCRdb holds only in-frame clones, not every one. In the table there are roughly 64,000 clones, around 85% of which are singletons. The source was CD4+ or CD8+ T cells sorted from blood, collected in a trial of the OX40 agonist ivuxolimab. Source of these receptors: an adult with an advanced solid tumor such as melanoma, head and neck, liver or kidney cancer.

The rearrangement uses TRBV2 and TRBJ1-5; perhaps TRBD1 as D (5 bases). This CDR3 contains 14 residues. Trimming removed 6 bases from V and 6 bases from J, with 15 bases in between. Germline lookup yields CDR1 SNHLY and CDR2 FYNNEI. The CDR3 nucleotides read TGTGCCAGCAGGGGCAGGGAGGAAGGTCAGCCCCAGCATTTT. Amino acids: CASRGREEGQPQHF.

J is TRBJ2-5 and V is TRBV11-3; 9 nucleotides align to TRBD2. The CDR3 runs 17 residues. V gave up 5 bases and J gave up 1 base; unmatched junction bases: 11. The V gene's germline CDR1 is SGHNT and CDR2 YENEEA. The CDR3 nucleotides read TGTGCCAGCAGCGCCGGGAGGGGTAGCGGGGGCCAAGAGACCCAGTACTTC. Protein sequence: CASSAGRGSGGQETQYF.

This chain connects TRBV18 to TRBJ1-3, with D hard to call. Germline assignment: CDR1 KGHSH and CDR2 LQKENI. The CDR3 covers 14 residues. Deletions cut 3 bases from V and 4 bases from J, with 10 bases between. This CDR3 is CASSPERAGNTIYF. The CDR3 nucleotides read TGTGCCAGCTCACCTGAGAGGGCGGGAAACACCATATATTTT.

The J gene is TRBJ1-1, the V gene TRBV5-4; the match to TRBD1 covers 8 bases. Germline values: CDR1 SGHNT, CDR2 YYREEE (reference sequence). The V segment lost 4 bases and the J segment 1 base; nucleotides outside the gene matches: 6. The CDR3 extends over 15 amino acids. This CDR3 is CASSPGGTGNTEAFF. The CDR3 DNA reads as TGTGCCAGCAGCCCGGGAGGGACAGGGAACACTGAAGCTTTCTTT.

V gene TRBV11-1 combines with J gene TRBJ2-1, with 15 bases identical to TRBD2. This CDR3 is 19 amino acids long. J lost 4 bases, V lost 5 bases, and 12 bases had no gene match. CDR1 is SGHAT and CDR2 is FQDESV in the germline V gene (reference sequence). CDR3 amino acids: CASSGRRTSGGAEYNEQFF. The CDR3 DNA sequence: TGTGCCAGCAGCGGTCGGAGGACTAGCGGGGGGGCGGAGTACAATGAGCAGTTCTTC.

The J gene is TRBJ2-1, the V gene TRBV11-2; 7 bases line up with TRBD1. Losses at the gene ends were 5 bases for V and 7 bases for J; bases not matched to a gene: 8. Germline lookup yields CDR1 SGHAT and CDR2 FQNNGV. The CDR3 covers 14 residues. CDR3 DNA sequence: TGTGCCAGCAGCGCCCGGGACAGAGCGAATGAGCAGTTCTTC. Protein sequence: CASSARDRANEQFF.

This sequence joins TRBV6-1 and TRBJ1-2, with D possibly TRBD1 on 5 matching bases. Germline values: CDR1 MNHNS, CDR2 SASEGT. Trimming left V 6 bases short and J 8 bases short, with 16 bases between. This CDR3 region has 13 residues. The CDR3 is CASRGDLPGGYTF. CDR3 sequence (DNA): TGTGCCAGCAGGGGGGACCTCCCGGGAGGCTACACCTTC.

J is TRBJ1-1 and V is TRBV6-5, with D possibly TRBD1 on 5 matching bases. V was cut by 4 bases and J by 10 bases, with 16 bases left in between. There are 13 residues in the CDR3. Germline assignment: CDR1 MNHEY and CDR2 SVGAGI. The chain's CDR3 is CASSSGGGLGAFF. The CDR3 region has the DNA TGTGCCAGCAGTTCCGGGGGAGGACTGGGAGCTTTCTTT.

This chain links TRBV18 with TRBJ1-5; D not certain. CDR3 size: 14 residues. CDR1 is KGHSH and CDR2 is LQKENI in the germline V gene. The V end lost 1 base, the J end lost 3 bases, and 7 bases lay between the germline ends. In DNA form, the CDR3 reads TGTGCCAGCTCACCACGCAGCAACAATCAGCCCCAGCATTTT. Its translation is CASSPRSNNQPQHF.

This sequence joins TRBV4-1 and TRBJ2-3, with D possibly matching TRBD2 (7 bases). V lost 9 bases and J 0 bases, leaving 19 bases between the germline ends. CDR3 length equals 16 residues. Germline V gives CDR1 MGHRA, CDR2 YSYEKL. The CDR3 sequence is CASALRRGGSTDTQYF. CDR3 DNA: TGCGCCAGTGCACTTAGAAGGGGGGGAAGCACAGATACGCAGTATTTT.

This rearrangement joins TRBV5-1 to TRBJ1-2; possible D gene TRBD1, 5 bases. With 0 bases removed from V and 5 bases from J, the gap between germline ends came to 11 bases. CDR1 and CDR2 (germline): SGHRS, YFSETQ. There are 14 residues in the CDR3. Here the CDR3 reads CASSLVRGTYGYTF. Written as DNA, the CDR3 is TGCGCCAGCAGCTTGGTTCGGGGGACGTATGGCTACACCTTC.

The chain uses TRBV18 and TRBJ2-3, with D possibly TRBD2 on 6 matching bases. In germline, CDR1 is KGHSH, CDR2 LQKENI. Trimming removed 3 bases at V and 0 bases at J, with 10 bases between. The CDR3 is 15 residues long. DNA of the CDR3: TGTGCCAGCTCACCCCTGGGGACTAGCACAGATACGCAGTATTTT. Its protein is CASSPLGTSTDTQYF.

V and J are TRBV10-1 and TRBJ2-7; the D gene is possibly TRBD2 (6 bases). CDR1 and CDR2 (germline): WNHNN, SYGVQD (reference sequence). The CDR3 contains 14 residues. Trimming removed 0 bases at V and 3 bases at J, with 9 bases between. The CDR3 protein is CASSESGGVYEQYF. CDR3 nucleotides: TGCGCCAGCAGTGAGTCCGGGGGAGTCTACGAGCAGTACTTC.

To note about this clone: A much bigger clone sits one base away, suggesting this may be a read error. The chain employs TRBV13 and TRBJ2-7; a weak D match, TRBD1 (5 bases). The CDR3 is made up of 14 amino acids. V dropped 5 bases and J dropped 2 bases, with 13 bases sitting between them. From germline, CDR1 is PRHDT and CDR2 FYEKMQ (reference sequence). CDR3 loop: CASSIRDLTYEQYF. The CDR3 DNA is TGTGCCAGCAGCATCAGGGATTTGACCTACGAGCAGTACTTC.

This chain uses TRBV27 with TRBJ1-1; D gene ambiguous. CDR1 is MNHEY and CDR2 is SMNVEV in the germline V gene (reference sequence). The CDR3 contains 15 residues. Trimming took off 5 bases at V and 6 bases at J, with 19 bases between the two ends. CDR3 sequence (DNA): TGTGCCAGCAGTCTCCGGGGAGGTATATGGTCTGAAGCTTTCTTT. Translating it yields CASSLRGGIWSEAFF.

The chain recombines TRBV5-6 with TRBJ2-3, with D tentatively TRBD2 (6 bases). From germline, CDR1 is SGHDT and CDR2 YYEEEE. With 0 bases removed from V and 4 bases from J, the gap between germline ends came to 12 bases. The CDR3 covers 15 residues. CDR3 in amino acids: CASSLDLAFSDTQYF. The DNA for the CDR3 is TGTGCCAGCAGCTTGGATCTAGCGTTCTCAGATACGCAGTATTTT.

The rearrangement links TRBV10-3 to TRBJ1-5; D unclear. V was pared by 8 bases and J by 7 bases, with 18 bases between. CDR1 and CDR2 from the germline V gene are ENHRY and SYGVKD. CDR3 length: 14 residues. CDR3 sequence (DNA): TGTGCCATCGCCCCCGAGAGGGAAAGGCAGCCCCAGCATTTT. Amino acid sequence: CAIAPERERQPQHF.

The chain couples TRBV14 to TRBJ2-7; D not resolved. Germline V lookup: CDR1 SGHDN, CDR2 FVKESK. The CDR3 runs 13 residues. V lost 3 bases and J 6 bases, leaving 12 bases between the germline ends. The CDR3 protein is CASSHNSRREQYF. Here the CDR3 DNA reads TGTGCCAGCAGCCATAACAGTCGACGCGAGCAGTACTTC.

CDR3 amino acids: CASSSRTGPSEQYF. The CDR3 bases are TGTGCCAGCAGCTCAAGGACAGGGCCCTCCGAGCAGTACTTC. The chain joins TRBV11-3 to TRBJ2-7; 8 bases agree with TRBD1. The CDR3 length is 14 residues. J was trimmed by 6 bases and V by 4 bases; bases with no gene match: 8. Germline values: CDR1 SGHNT, CDR2 YENEEA.

The chain uses TRBV5-1 and TRBJ2-1, with D perhaps TRBD2 (7 bases). V lost 4 bases and J 4 bases, leaving 15 bases between the germline ends. The germline gives CDR1 SGHRS, CDR2 YFSETQ. The CDR3 loop spans 15 amino acids. CDR3 sequence: CASSGGPSGYNEQFF. CDR3 bases: TGCGCCAGCAGCGGGGGGCCTAGCGGTTACAATGAGCAGTTCTTC.

This clone occurred a few times. CDR3 in amino acids: CASSSDRDGEQYF. CDR3 nucleotide sequence: TGTGCCAGCAGCTCGGACAGGGACGGCGAGCAGTACTTC. The gene calls are TRBV7-6 and TRBJ2-7, with 8 bases lining up with TRBD1. CDR1 is SGHVS and CDR2 is FNYEAQ in the germline V gene. V shed 4 bases, J shed 6 bases, and the junction held 5 bases outside the gene matches. CDR3 length: 13 residues.

The V call is TRBV28, the J call TRBJ1-2; the D is unclear. This CDR3 region has 11 residues. Germline CDR1 is MDHEN and CDR2 is SYDVKM. Trimming shortened V by 2 bases and J by 3 bases, and 1 base separated the two germline ends. CDR3 bases: TGTGCCAGCAGTTTAGACTATGGCTACACCTTC. Encoded protein: CASSLDYGYTF.

The rearrangement uses TRBV15 and TRBJ2-1, with D hard to call. CDR3 length: 14 residues. Germline assignment: CDR1 LNHNV and CDR2 YYDKDF (reference sequence). Trimming removed 6 bases from V and 7 bases from J, with 16 bases in between. The CDR3 nucleotides are TGTGCCACCAGTCCATTGGGCGATGGGAATGAGCAGTTCTTC. The encoded protein is CATSPLGDGNEQFF. Variable domain in full (rest from reference TRBV15 and TRBJ2-1): DAMVIQNPRYQVTQFGKPVTLSCSQTLNHNVMYWYQQKSSQAPKLLFHYYDKDFNNEADTPDNFQSRRPNTSFCFLDIRSPGLGDTAMYLCATSPLGDGNEQFFGPGTRLTVL.

The chain is built from TRBV9 and TRBJ1-1; D gene uncertain. With 3 bases removed from V and 0 bases from J, the gap between germline ends came to 12 bases. CDR3 length: 15 amino acids. Germline CDR1 SGDLS, CDR2 YYNGEE. The CDR3 loop reads CASSAGHSLNTEAFF. CDR3 sequence (DNA): TGTGCCAGCAGCGCCGGTCATTCCTTGAACACTGAAGCTTTCTTT.